Sequencing of this T cell receptor beta chain was carried out in a study of blood T cell repertoires in COVID-19. About the study: Sites in the United States, Italy and Spain provided acute and convalescent COVID-19 samples. In each case, the material was cDNA or gDNA derived from T cells, B-cell-depleted T cells, or PBMCs.

Original data processing: Amplification of reference gene primers provided the estimated nucleated cell counts. This table comes from immunoSEQ multiplex PCR, and its TCRdb copy is limited to in-frame clones, with some not included. V and J calls and clone size follow that table, whereas D and trimming were derived from the DNA. The sample shows hundreds of thousands of clones, around 91% of them seen only once. The V gene end was trimmed by 5 bases and the J gene end by 3 bases; junction bases not matched to a gene: 6. The CDR3 is made up of 15 amino acids. From germline, CDR1 is MNHEY and CDR2 SVGAGI.

This clonotype was obtained from a woman between 18 and 30 years old who had recovered from COVID-19. The source material was peripheral blood. The chain recombines TRBV6-5 with TRBJ1-3; 8 bases agree with TRBD1. CDR3 in amino acids: CASSIQGARGNTIYF. The CDR3 DNA follows: TGTGCCAGCAGTATCCAGGGGGCGCGTGGAAACACCATATATTTT.